The clone carrying this TCR beta chain was detected many times. Antigen: not known. Thyroid surgery was preceded by no treatment in any patient. Germline lookup yields CDR1 SNHLY and CDR2 FYNNEI. V gave up 4 bases and J gave up 9 bases; unmatched junction bases: 5. The CDR3 extends over 13 amino acids. TCRdb re-called clones via MiXCR from the PCR reads. The sample consists of 50,000 to 60,000 clones, approximately 15% of them appearing once. The data were obtained in a study of metastatic and nonmetastatic thyroid tumors. Study-level points and caveats: Malignant tumors reportedly showed significantly higher TCR beta diversity than benign nodules in both blood and tumor.

The sequencing input was blood. The sequence was obtained from a female donor with papillary thyroid cancer or a benign thyroid nodule (not recorded which). Some clones in this sample may be carry-over from other donors' samples. The V gene is TRBV2, the J gene TRBJ2-1; TRBD2 matches at 8 bases. CDR3 residues: CASSVIAGLEQFF. Written as DNA, the CDR3 is TGTGCCAGCAGTGTAATAGCGGGGCTTGAGCAGTTCTTC.